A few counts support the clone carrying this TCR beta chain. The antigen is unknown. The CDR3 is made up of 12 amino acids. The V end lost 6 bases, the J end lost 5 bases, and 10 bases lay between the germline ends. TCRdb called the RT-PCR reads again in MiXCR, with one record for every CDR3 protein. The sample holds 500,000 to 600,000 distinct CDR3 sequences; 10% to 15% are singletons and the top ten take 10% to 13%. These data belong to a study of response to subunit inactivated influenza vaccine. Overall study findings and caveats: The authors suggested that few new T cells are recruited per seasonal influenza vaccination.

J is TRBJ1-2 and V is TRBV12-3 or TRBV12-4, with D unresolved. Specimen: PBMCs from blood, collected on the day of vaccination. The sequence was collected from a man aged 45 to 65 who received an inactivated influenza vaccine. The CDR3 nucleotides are TGTGCCAGCAGGGACCGGAAATATGGCTACACCTTC. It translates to CASRDRKYGYTF.